These 21 T cell receptor beta chains were sequenced from one sample in a study of CD8 T cells in Susac syndrome. An input of about 0.45 to 1 ug of RNA was subjected to reverse transcription using random hexamers. TCRdb re-called the immunoSEQ multiplex PCR reads through MiXCR, storing one row per CDR3 protein. The data contain 200,000 to 300,000 distinct CDR3 sequences, 90% to 95% of them seen just once; the ten biggest clones take up around 0.07%. The sample taken for sequencing was CD4+ T cells from PBMCs. These receptors were taken from a human donor with multiple sclerosis.

This rearrangement joins TRBV6-5 to TRBJ2-5, with D tentatively TRBD1 or TRBD2 (5 bases each). The V end was cut by 10 bases, the J end by 5 bases, with 17 bases between. This CDR3 contains 13 residues. Per the germline V gene, CDR1 is MNHEY and CDR2 is SVGAGI. The CDR3 bases are TGTGCCACCGGAAGGGCGAGGGGTGAGACCCAGTACTTC. Its protein is CATGRARGETQYF.

V is TRBV20-1 and J is TRBJ1-2; D remains unclear. Germline CDR1 and CDR2: DFQATT and SNEGSKA (reference sequence). V was cut by 0 bases and J by 4 bases, with 12 bases left in between. The CDR3 length is 14 residues. The CDR3 DNA sequence: TGCAGTGCTAGAGATTGGAAGGAGATCTATGGCTACACCTTC. Protein: CSARDWKEIYGYTF.

The V and J genes are TRBV6-1 and TRBJ1-4, with D unresolved. The germline V gene has CDR1 MNHNS and CDR2 SASEGT. CDR3 length: 13 residues. V was shortened by 3 bases and J by 6 bases, with 8 bases between the two germline ends. DNA for the CDR3: TGTGCCAGCAGTGACAAGGTCTATGAAAAACTGTTTTTT. Its translation: CASSDKVYEKLFF.

This CDR3 is CASSQAPGAGEQYV. Here the CDR3 DNA reads TGCGCCAGCAGTCAAGCCCCCGGCGCAGGGGAGCAGTACGTC. V and J are TRBV23-1 and TRBJ2-7, with D possibly being TRBD1 (5 bases). TRBV23-1 is noted as an ORF with a role that remains uncertain. V lost 2 bases and J 7 bases, leaving 15 bases between the germline ends. The CDR3 runs 14 residues.

J is TRBJ2-3 and V is TRBV5-4, with D perhaps matching TRBD2 (5 bases). Germline V gene data show CDR1 as SGHNT and CDR2 as YYREEE (reference sequence). The V and J ends lost 0 bases and 3 bases respectively, with 11 bases between them. This CDR3 comprises 15 residues. CDR3 sequence (DNA): TGTGCCAGCAGCTTGGATAGCGTCGGTACAGATACGCAGTATTTT. This encodes CASSLDSVGTDTQYF.

The chain combines TRBV19 with TRBJ1-2; TRBD1 might be the D (6 bases). Germline-derived CDR1 and CDR2 are LNHDA and SQIVND (reference sequence). The V end was cut by 5 bases, the J end by 4 bases, with 14 bases between. This CDR3 is 14 amino acids long. CDR3 sequence reads: CASSSQRGSYGYTF. DNA for the CDR3: TGTGCCAGTAGTTCACAGAGGGGGAGCTATGGCTACACCTTC.

Here the CDR3 reads CASSESTRAGGISPLHF. DNA of the CDR3: TGCGCCAGCAGTGAGTCGACTCGGGCAGGCGGTATCTCACCCCTCCACTTT. The rearrangement uses TRBV10-2 and TRBJ1-6; D is unclear. Germline V gives CDR1 WSHSY, CDR2 SAAADI. V shed 0 bases and J shed 10 bases, with 19 bases lying between them. CDR3 length: 17 amino acids.

This chain uses TRBV10-1 with TRBJ2-5; D may be TRBD1 or TRBD2 (6 bases each). The germline V and J ends were trimmed by 6 bases and 1 base, with 15 bases remaining between them. Looked up from germline, CDR1 is WNHNN and CDR2 is SYGVQD (reference sequence). This CDR3 spans 15 amino acids. The CDR3 DNA reads TGCGCCAGCAGCCGCTCGACGGGGGCCCAAGAGACCCAGTACTTC. Translation gives CASSRSTGAQETQYF.

CDR3 sequence reads: CASEGVGYGYTF. The CDR3 DNA is TGTGCCAGCGAGGGAGTCGGCTATGGCTACACCTTC. The chain uses TRBV5-8 and TRBJ1-2; D not resolved. The CDR3 is 12 residues long. V lost 7 bases and J 4 bases, leaving 11 bases between the germline ends. CDR1 and CDR2 (germline): SGHTS, YDEGEE.

This chain uses TRBV7-8 with TRBJ2-7; the match to TRBD1 covers 9 bases. CDR1 and CDR2 from the germline V gene are SGHVS and FQNEAQ. This CDR3 has 15 residues. V lost 6 bases and J lost 4; bases outside the gene matches: 10. CDR3 in DNA: TGTGCCAGCAGTCAGGCGATGACAGGGGGGTACGAGCAGTACGTC. Translation gives CASSQAMTGGYEQYV.

J is TRBJ1-2 and V is TRBV4-1; D is perhaps TRBD1 (5 bases). Per the germline V gene, CDR1 is MGHRA and CDR2 is YSYEKL. V was clipped by 2 bases and J by 4 bases, with 11 bases between them. This CDR3 spans 14 amino acids. CDR3 sequence: CASSQPQATYGYTF. Here the CDR3 DNA reads TGCGCCAGCAGCCAACCACAGGCCACCTATGGCTACACCTTC.

The chain joins TRBV19 to TRBJ2-3; 8 bases map to TRBD1. CDR1 is LNHDA, CDR2 SQIVND, per germline (reference sequence). CDR3 length: 13 amino acids. V was pared by 10 bases and J by 3 bases, with 6 bases of the junction left unmatched. The CDR3, as DNA: TGTGCCACACGGGACAGGTTGACAGATACGCAGTATTTT. This gives the protein CATRDRLTDTQYF. The full variable domain, with the rest looked up from reference TRBV19 and TRBJ2-3, is DGGITQSPKYLFRKEGQNVTLSCEQNLNHDAMYWYRQDPGQGLRLIYYSQIVNDFQKGDIAEGYSVSREKKESFPLTVTSAQKNPTAFYLCATRDRLTDTQYFGPGTRLTVL.

This chain joins TRBV6-1 and TRBJ1-1; possibly TRBD1 for D (6 bases). The V gene's germline CDR1 is MNHNS and CDR2 SASEGT. This CDR3 has 15 amino acids. V lost 6 bases and J lost 4, with 18 bases in between. The CDR3: CASSRGGPGGTEAFF. DNA for the CDR3: TGTGCCAGCAGCCGGGGGGGCCCGGGTGGCACTGAAGCTTTCTTT.

The chain uses TRBV18 and TRBJ2-7; D is ambiguous. Germline values: CDR1 KGHSH, CDR2 LQKENI. The CDR3 covers 12 residues. V lost 2 bases and J lost 4, with 6 bases in between. The CDR3 loop is CASSPTVYEQYF. The CDR3, as DNA: TGTGCCAGCTCACCAACGGTTTACGAGCAGTACTTC.

V and J are TRBV28 and TRBJ2-3; D is unresolved. Germline CDR1 reads MDHEN; CDR2 reads SYDVKM. V was clipped by 6 bases and J by 7 bases, with 20 bases between them. The CDR3 runs to 15 residues. CDR3 DNA sequence: TGTGCCAGCAGAACCCCTTCTGGTCCTCCGAATACGCAGTATTTT. It is translated as CASRTPSGPPNTQYF. The variable domain in full, completed from reference TRBV28 and TRBJ2-3, reads DVKVTQSSRYLVKRTGEKVFLECVQDMDHENMFWYRQDPGLGLRLIYFSYDVKMKEKGDIPEGYSVSREKKERFSLILESASTNQTSMYLCASRTPSGPPNTQYFGPGTRLTVL.

The chain links TRBV7-9 to TRBJ1-6; D ambiguous. V was shortened by 5 bases and J by 6 bases, with 8 bases between the two germline ends. Germline loops: CDR1 SEHNR, CDR2 FQNEAQ (reference sequence). The CDR3 sequence is 13 residues long. CDR3 loop: CASSLDPNSPLHF. CDR3 DNA: TGTGCCAGCAGCCTAGACCCTAATTCACCCCTCCACTTT.

The rearrangement joins TRBV5-6 to TRBJ2-5, with unresolved D. There are 16 residues in the CDR3. V was cut by 4 bases and J by 3 bases, with 19 bases left in between. The germline V gene encodes CDR1 SGHDT and CDR2 YYEEEE. CDR3 in DNA: TGTGCCAGCAGCGTATCCCTTCGATCAACTAAAGAGACCCAGTACTTC. It yields the protein CASSVSLRSTKETQYF.

V and J are TRBV2 and TRBJ1-4; D ambiguous. CDR3 length: 16 residues. V was trimmed by 7 bases and J by 0 bases, leaving 15 bases between them. The germline V gene has CDR1 SNHLY and CDR2 FYNNEI. The CDR3 coding sequence is TGTGCCAGCATCCTCCCAAGAGGCTCAACTAATGAAAAACTGTTTTTT. Its protein product is CASILPRGSTNEKLFF.

This clonotype occurred once. This chain joins TRBV10-3 and TRBJ2-2; D possibly matches TRBD1 or TRBD2 (5 bases each). CDR3 length: 15 residues. Trimming shortened V by 11 bases and J by 5 bases, and 21 bases separated the two germline ends. Germline-derived CDR1 and CDR2 are ENHRY and SYGVKD. This chain's CDR3 is CAPVGLAWGTGELFF. The CDR3 region has the DNA TGTGCCCCCGTCGGCTTAGCGTGGGGGACCGGGGAGCTGTTTTTT.

The chain carries TRBV5-1 and TRBJ2-1; 11 positions match TRBD2. V lost 2 bases and J lost 5; bases outside the gene matches: 21. This CDR3 has 21 amino acids. Germline V gene data show CDR1 as SGHRS and CDR2 as YFSETQ. The CDR3 here is CASSFTLRGSGGLAGDNEQFF. The DNA of the CDR3 is TGCGCCAGCAGCTTTACTCTCCGTGGGTCCGGAGGACTAGCGGGTGACAATGAGCAGTTCTTC.

The chain employs TRBV7-2 and TRBJ1-2; 10 bases fit TRBD1. This CDR3 comprises 15 residues. J was trimmed by 8 bases and V by 1 base; bases with no gene match: 7. The germline V gene encodes CDR1 SGHTA and CDR2 FQGNSA. The CDR3 loop reads CASSLDPRTGGGYTF. CDR3 coding DNA: TGTGCCAGCAGCTTAGACCCCCGGACAGGGGGAGGCTACACCTTC.